This TCR beta chain was identified during a study of neurological immune-mediated disorders. Sample time point: longitudinal time-point 2. This clonotype came up many times. The CDR3 has 13 residues. In germline, CDR1 is SQVTM, CDR2 ANQGSEA. V was cut by 2 bases and J by 4 bases, with 11 bases left in between. 5'RACE employing 10-nucleotide random UMIs yielded the cDNA. TCRdb re-derived calls from the 5' RACE reads in MiXCR, one entry per CDR3 protein. The table shows some 60,000 distinct CDR3 sequences, with roughly 10% occurring only once. J is TRBJ1-1 and V is TRBV29-1; TRBD1 is a possible D gene (5 bases). The sample consisted of PBMCs. The TCR sequence derives from a man aged 25-45 years in good health. CDR3 nucleotides: TGCAGCGTTGAACCCGGGGCGGGCACTGAAGCTTTCTTT. The encoded protein is CSVEPGAGTEAFF.